This record looks at one T cell receptor beta chain sequence and its context. Measured with immunoSEQ multiplex PCR; TCRdb has only the in-frame clones, and not every one. Of fewer than 300,000 clones in the sample, roughly 84% were seen once. This specimen belongs to a study of blood T cell repertoires in COVID-19. Background on the study: Acute and convalescent COVID-19 samples came from the United States, Italy and Spain.

In germline, CDR1 is KGHSH, CDR2 LQKENI. There are 14 residues in the CDR3. V lost 2 bases and J lost 2, with 9 bases in between. Sequenced: peripheral blood. This TCR was recovered from a woman aged 18 to 35 with acute or convalescent COVID-19. The J gene is TRBJ1-2, the V gene TRBV18; D is undetermined. The CDR3 here is CASSPEVRNYGYTF. CDR3 coding DNA: TGTGCCAGCTCACCAGAGGTGCGGAACTATGGCTACACCTTC.